This TCR beta chain emerged from a study of cytotoxic CD8 clonotypes in ibrutinib-treated CLL. Across the study: After a median of about 70 months, around 15 patients stayed remitted and some twelve progressed; responses had been partial in 24 and complete in 2.

The CDR3 has 17 amino acids. Trimming took off 0 bases at V and 1 base at J, with 12 bases between the two ends. Germline-derived CDR1 and CDR2 are ENHRY and SYGVKD. Libraries were prepared by immunoSEQ multiplex PCR; TCRdb keeps only in-frame clonotypes and omits some of them. Of 20,000 to 30,000 clones in the sample, about 75% were seen once. Broader study findings: Higher clonality was seen at ibrutinib response and a return toward baseline at progression.

This clone was picked up one time. Its antigen is still unknown. J is TRBJ2-2 and V is TRBV10-3; D remains ambiguous. Sequenced here: PBMCs, sampled after 24 months of ibrutinib treatment. This clonotype was obtained from a human donor with chronic lymphocytic leukemia. CDR3 nucleotides: TGTGCCATCAGTGAGTCTGCTAGGGCAGTGAACACCGGGGAGCTGTTTTTT. It codes for CAISESARAVNTGELFF.